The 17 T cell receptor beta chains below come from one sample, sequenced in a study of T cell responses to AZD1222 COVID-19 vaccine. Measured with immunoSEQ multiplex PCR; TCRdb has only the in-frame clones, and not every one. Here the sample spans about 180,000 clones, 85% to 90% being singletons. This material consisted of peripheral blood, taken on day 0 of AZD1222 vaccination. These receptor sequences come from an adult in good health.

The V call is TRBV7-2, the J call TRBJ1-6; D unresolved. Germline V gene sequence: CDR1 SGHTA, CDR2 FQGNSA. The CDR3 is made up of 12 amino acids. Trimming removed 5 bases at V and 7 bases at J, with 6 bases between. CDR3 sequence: CASSPRNSPLHF. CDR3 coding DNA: TGTGCCAGCAGCCCAAGAAATTCACCCCTCCACTTT.

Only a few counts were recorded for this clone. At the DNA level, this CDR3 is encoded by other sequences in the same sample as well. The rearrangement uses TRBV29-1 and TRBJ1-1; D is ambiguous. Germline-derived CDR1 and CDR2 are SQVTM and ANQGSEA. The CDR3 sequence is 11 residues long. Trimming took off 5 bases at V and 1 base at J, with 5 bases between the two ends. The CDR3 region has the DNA TGCAGCGTTAAGAGGAACACTGAAGCTTTCTTT. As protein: CSVKRNTEAFF.

The CDR3 DNA follows: TGTGCCAGCAGCGTAGACGAGGGGGCGGGTGAAAAACTGTTTTTT. Its translation is CASSVDEGAGEKLFF. V gene TRBV9 combines with J gene TRBJ1-4, with 7 bases aligning to TRBD1. CDR3 length equals 15 residues. The germline V gene encodes CDR1 SGDLS and CDR2 YYNGEE. V was pared by 0 bases and J by 7 bases, with 6 bases of the junction left unmatched.

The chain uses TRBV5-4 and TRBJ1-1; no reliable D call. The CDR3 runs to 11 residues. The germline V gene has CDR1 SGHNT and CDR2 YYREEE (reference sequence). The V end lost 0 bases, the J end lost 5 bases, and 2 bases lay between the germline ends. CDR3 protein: CASSLETEAFF. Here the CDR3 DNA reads TGTGCCAGCAGCTTGGAGACTGAAGCTTTCTTT.

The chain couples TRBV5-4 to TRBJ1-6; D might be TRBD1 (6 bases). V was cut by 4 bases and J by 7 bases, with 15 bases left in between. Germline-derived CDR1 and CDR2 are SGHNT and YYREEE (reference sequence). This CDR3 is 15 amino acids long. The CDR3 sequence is CASSGSSGANSPLHF. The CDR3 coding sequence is TGTGCCAGCAGCGGGTCCTCAGGGGCCAATTCACCCCTCCACTTT.

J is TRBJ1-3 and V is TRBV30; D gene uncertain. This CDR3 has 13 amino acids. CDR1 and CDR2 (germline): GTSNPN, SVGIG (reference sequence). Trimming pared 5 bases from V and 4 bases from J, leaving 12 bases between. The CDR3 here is CAWGQSSGNTIYF. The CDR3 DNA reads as TGTGCCTGGGGCCAGTCTTCAGGAAACACCATATATTTT.

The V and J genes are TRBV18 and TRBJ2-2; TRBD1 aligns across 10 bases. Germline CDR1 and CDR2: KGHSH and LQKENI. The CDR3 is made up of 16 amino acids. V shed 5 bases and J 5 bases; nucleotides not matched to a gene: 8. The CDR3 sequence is CASSKDRQGATGELFF. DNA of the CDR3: TGTGCCAGCTCAAAAGACCGACAGGGGGCTACCGGGGAGCTGTTTTTT.

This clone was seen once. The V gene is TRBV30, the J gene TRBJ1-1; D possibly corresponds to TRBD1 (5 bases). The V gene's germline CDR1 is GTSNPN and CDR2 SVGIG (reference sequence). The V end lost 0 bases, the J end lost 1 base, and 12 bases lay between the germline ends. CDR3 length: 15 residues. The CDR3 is CAWSVRFGGNTEAFF. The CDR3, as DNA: TGTGCCTGGAGTGTACGATTTGGGGGGAACACTGAAGCTTTCTTT.

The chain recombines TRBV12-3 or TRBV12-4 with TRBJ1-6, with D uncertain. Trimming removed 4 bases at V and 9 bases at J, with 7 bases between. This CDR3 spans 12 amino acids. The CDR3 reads CASSYAGSPLHF. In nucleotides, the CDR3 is TGTGCCAGCAGTTACGCCGGTTCACCCCTCCACTTT.

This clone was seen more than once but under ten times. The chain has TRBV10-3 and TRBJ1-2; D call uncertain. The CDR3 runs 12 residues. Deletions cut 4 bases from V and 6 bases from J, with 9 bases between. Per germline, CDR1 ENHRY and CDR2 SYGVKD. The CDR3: CAISAQANGYTF. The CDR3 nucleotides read TGTGCCATCAGTGCGCAGGCCAATGGCTACACCTTC.

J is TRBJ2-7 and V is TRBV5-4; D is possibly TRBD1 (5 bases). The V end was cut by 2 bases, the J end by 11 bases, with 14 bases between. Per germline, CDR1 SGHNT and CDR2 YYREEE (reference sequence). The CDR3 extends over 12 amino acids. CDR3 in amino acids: CASSFDKKGEYV. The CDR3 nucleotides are TGTGCCAGCAGCTTCGATAAAAAAGGGGAGTACGTC.

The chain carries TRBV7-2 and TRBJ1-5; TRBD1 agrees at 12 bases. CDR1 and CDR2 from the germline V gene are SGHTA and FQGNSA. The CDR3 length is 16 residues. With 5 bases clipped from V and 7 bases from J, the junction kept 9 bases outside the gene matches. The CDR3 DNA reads TGTGCCAGCAGCCCCCGGGACAGGGGGCTTTTCCAGCCCCAGCATTTT. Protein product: CASSPRDRGLFQPQHF.

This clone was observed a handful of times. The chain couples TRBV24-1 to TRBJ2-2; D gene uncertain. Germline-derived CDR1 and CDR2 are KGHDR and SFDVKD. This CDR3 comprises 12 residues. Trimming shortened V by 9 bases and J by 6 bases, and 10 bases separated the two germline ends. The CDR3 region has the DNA TGTGCCACCGAGATTGGGTCCGGGGAGCTGTTTTTT. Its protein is CATEIGSGELFF.

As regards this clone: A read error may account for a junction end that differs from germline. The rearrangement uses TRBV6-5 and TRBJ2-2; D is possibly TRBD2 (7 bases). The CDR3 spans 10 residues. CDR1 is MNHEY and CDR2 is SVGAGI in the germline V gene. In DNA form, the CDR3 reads TGTGCCAGCATAGGGGGGGGGCTGTTTTTT. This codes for CASIGGGLFF.

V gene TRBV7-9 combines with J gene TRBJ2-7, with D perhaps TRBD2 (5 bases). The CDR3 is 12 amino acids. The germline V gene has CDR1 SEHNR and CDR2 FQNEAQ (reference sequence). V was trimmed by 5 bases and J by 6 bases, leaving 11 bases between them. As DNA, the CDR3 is TGTGCCAGCAGCCCAACTAGTTCCGAGCAGTACTTC. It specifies CASSPTSSEQYF.

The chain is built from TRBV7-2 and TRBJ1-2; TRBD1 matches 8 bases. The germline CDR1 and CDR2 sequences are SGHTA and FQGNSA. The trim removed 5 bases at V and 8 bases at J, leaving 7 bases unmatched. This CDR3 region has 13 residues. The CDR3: CASSEDRVNGYTF. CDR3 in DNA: TGTGCCAGCAGCGAGGACAGGGTGAACGGCTACACCTTC.

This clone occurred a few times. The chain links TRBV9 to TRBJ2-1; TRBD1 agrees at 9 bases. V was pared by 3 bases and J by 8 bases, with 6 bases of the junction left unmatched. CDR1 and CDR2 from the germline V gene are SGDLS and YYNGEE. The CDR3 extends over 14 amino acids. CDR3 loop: CASSAWDRVHEQFF. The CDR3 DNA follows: TGTGCCAGCAGCGCTTGGGACAGGGTACATGAGCAGTTCTTC.